The rows below give T cell receptor beta chains drawn from one sample of a study of metastatic and nonmetastatic thyroid tumors. TCRdb redid the clone calls on the PCR reads using MiXCR. This sample has more than 13,000 clones; 12% occur once, and the top ten carry roughly 14%. The sample taken for sequencing was blood. These receptor sequences come from a female donor with papillary thyroid cancer or a benign thyroid nodule (not recorded which). Some clones in this sample may be carry-over from other donors' samples. Both conserved end residues are part of each CDR3. Size tells how often a clone was seen (once, few, many) or the class of an expanded clone, and some rows leave it out.

TRBV19	medium-sized	TRBJ1-3	CASISDGNTIYF
TRBV27	.	TRBJ2-1	CASSTTEYSYNEQFF
TRBV10-1	.	TRBJ2-3	CASKALTSEVTDTQYF
TRBV5-5	many	TRBJ1-2	CASSLDRGTYGYTF
TRBV19	few	TRBJ1-2	CASSIAMNYGYTF
TRBV20-1	many	TRBJ2-4	CSAAGGAGWENIQYF
TRBV7-9	many	TRBJ1-4	CASSLVTQGEKLFF
TRBV6-1	.	TRBJ2-2	CASSKGTPTWELFF
TRBV5-8	many	TRBJ2-1	CASNLRGDEQFF
TRBV4-3	.	TRBJ2-2	CASQRDRATGELFF
TRBV5-1	.	TRBJ2-5	CASSLAGAAVQETQYF
TRBV6-1	medium-sized	TRBJ1-5	CASSPGTGLSGNQPQHF
TRBV5-6	.	TRBJ2-7	CASSFFTGGTYEQYF
TRBV27	.	TRBJ2-1	CASSYIAGLAYNEQFF
TRBV6-4	many	TRBJ2-5	CASSDIADLAETQYF
TRBV20-1	many	TRBJ2-7	CSARGYRTYEQYF
TRBV20-1	medium-sized	TRBJ2-7	CSASGGVRYEQYF
TRBV6-4	medium-sized	TRBJ2-3	CASSDSAGTPTDTQYF
TRBV6-1	medium-sized	TRBJ1-2	CANNDLLFF
TRBV5-5	many	TRBJ2-1	CASSLVGEGNEQFF
TRBV5-6	many	TRBJ1-3	CASSSAGGAGNTIYF
TRBV9	.	TRBJ2-3	CASSVSGTGGTDTQYF
TRBV5-4	many	TRBJ1-2	CASSLRGGSYGYTF
TRBV7-2	many	TRBJ2-3	CASSQRGGSGDTQYF
TRBV11-3	many	TRBJ2-1	CASSLSSGVNNEQFF
TRBV4-1	many	TRBJ2-2	CASSKEGLPFSGELFF
TRBV12-3/TRBV12-4	many	TRBJ2-5	CASSTPLGLAGQETQYF
TRBV6-1	medium-sized	TRBJ2-7	CASSEASAGISYEQYF
TRBV5-1	many	TRBJ2-6	CASSLTGPSSGANVLTF
TRBV10-3	many	TRBJ1-5	CAISGRVHQPQHF
TRBV11-2	many	TRBJ1-1	CASSLIPTGLNTEAFF
TRBV4-1	many	TRBJ2-5	CASSQVTGDRETQYF
TRBV11-2	.	TRBJ2-2	CASATYRGLSTGELFF
TRBV10-1	medium-sized	TRBJ1-1	CASSESQATSNTEAFF
TRBV3-1	many	TRBJ2-1	CASSQDRRGKTYNEQFF
TRBV2	.	TRBJ2-5	CASRDRQVQETQYF
TRBV5-4	many	TRBJ1-5	CASLTPASDQPQHF
TRBV9	many	TRBJ2-5	CASSVAGGSEETQYF
TRBV20-1	many	TRBJ2-1	CSARDTTGQGSNEQFF
TRBV19	many	TRBJ2-4	CASSDHTGMAKNIQYF
TRBV12-3/TRBV12-4	medium-sized	TRBJ2-7	CASTPGTGTEQYF
TRBV24-1	medium-sized	TRBJ2-3	CATSDPDRPLDTQYF
TRBV11-2	many	TRBJ1-1	CASSLVTGLTTEAFF
TRBV28	few	TRBJ1-4	CASSPQCAANEKLFF
TRBV29-1	many	TRBJ2-2	CSVDWGATGELFF
TRBV28	many	TRBJ1-5	CASSSPQGASNQPQHF
TRBV27	medium-sized	TRBJ2-7	CASSRERGGQREQYF
TRBV3-1	many	TRBJ2-2	CASSQNTGELFF